The next 28 T cell receptor beta chains were all read from a single sample in a study of T cells in Graves' hyperthyroidism and ophthalmopathy. RNA transcripts were the template for amplifying TCR beta CDR3 regions. When the TCR CDR3 underwent first-round RT-PCR, the HTBI primer set was used. TCRdb recomputed calls from the multiplex PCR reads with MiXCR, one row per CDR3 protein. This sample carries about 720,000 distinct CDR3 sequences, 18% of them seen once, and the ten largest clones take approximately 16%. The sample consisted of blood. Receptors originate from a woman in her fifties or sixties with Graves' hyperthyroidism that later progressed to Graves' ophthalmopathy.

With regard to this clonotype: A much larger clone differs from this one at a single base, so this may be a read error. The rearrangement joins TRBV5-6 to TRBJ2-3; 10 bases agree with TRBD2. This CDR3 is built from 15 residues. J lost 4 bases, V lost 2 bases, and 4 bases had no gene match. Germline CDR1 is SGHDT and CDR2 is YYEEEE. The CDR3 nucleotides read TGTGCCAGCAGCTTCAGCGGGGGGGCCGCAGATACGCAGTATTTT. Its translation: CASSFSGGAADTQYF.

Many counts were recorded for this clonotype. The chain joins TRBV5-6 to TRBJ2-3; 9 positions match TRBD2. The CDR3 is made up of 15 amino acids. Losses at the gene ends were 3 bases for V and 1 base for J; bases not matched to a gene: 3. Looked up from germline, CDR1 is SGHDT and CDR2 is YYEEEE. The CDR3 protein is CASSSVAGGTDTQYF. The CDR3 DNA reads TGTGCCAGCAGCTCCGTAGCGGGGGGCACAGATACGCAGTATTTT.

About this clonotype itself: The CDR3 ends on some other residue instead of the conserved phenylalanine or tryptophan, so this is likely a read error. The CDR3 spells CASSQHLTGVYGYTL. CDR3 DNA sequence: TGTGCCAGCAGCCAACACTTGACAGGGGTCTATGGCTACACCCTC. The genes are TRBV2 and TRBJ1-2; 8 bases fit TRBD1. The CDR3 contains 15 residues. Looked up from germline, CDR1 is SNHLY and CDR2 is FYNNEI. Trimming cost V 6 bases and J 4 bases; bases outside gene matches: 10.

The CDR3 nucleotides read TGTGCCAGCAGCCTCTGGCCCAGCTCCTACAATGAGCAGTTCTTC. Its protein product is CASSLWPSSYNEQFF. The chain uses TRBV14 and TRBJ2-1; D unresolved. CDR3 length: 15 residues. V lost 4 bases, J lost 0 bases, and 10 bases lay in between. The germline CDR1 and CDR2 sequences are SGHDN and FVKESK.

V and J are TRBV6-1 and TRBJ1-2; D is undetermined. CDR1 MNHNS and CDR2 SASEGT come from the germline V gene. This CDR3 spans 15 amino acids. V was clipped by 1 base and J by 5 bases, with 14 bases between them. The CDR3 DNA reads TGTGCCAGCAGTGAAGTTCCGACGGGATTATATGGCTACACCTTC. Translating it yields CASSEVPTGLYGYTF.

The gene calls are TRBV6-2 or TRBV6-3 and TRBJ1-6; D is perhaps TRBD1 (5 bases). Germline loops: CDR1 MNHEY, CDR2 SVGEGT. The V end lost 7 bases, the J end lost 8 bases, and 15 bases lay between the germline ends. This CDR3 comprises 14 residues. CDR3: CASMGGGDHSPLHF. In nucleotides, the CDR3 is TGTGCCAGCATGGGGGGAGGGGATCATTCACCCCTCCACTTT.

This clonotype was counted at least ten times. The V call is TRBV6-2 or TRBV6-3, the J call TRBJ2-5; 10 positions agree with TRBD2. The ends lost 7 bases at V and 3 bases at J; junction bases unmatched: 8. The CDR3 spans 15 residues. Germline CDR1 reads MNHEY; CDR2 reads SVGEGT. The CDR3 loop is CASTPPGLAEETQYF. CDR3 DNA: TGTGCCAGCACCCCCCCCGGACTAGCGGAAGAGACCCAGTACTTC.

The rearrangement uses TRBV29-1 and TRBJ1-4; a possible D gene is TRBD1 (5 bases). V gave up 6 bases and J gave up 7 bases, with 15 bases separating them. CDR1 SQVTM and CDR2 ANQGSEA come from the germline V gene. This CDR3 is built from 13 residues. The CDR3, as DNA: TGCAGCGTGCAGATCTCGGGGGGTGAAAAACTGTTTTTT. Protein: CSVQISGGEKLFF.

This clonotype appeared many times. The V call is TRBV2, the J call TRBJ2-5; 14 bases match TRBD2. CDR3 length equals 16 residues. Per the germline V gene, CDR1 is SNHLY and CDR2 is FYNNEI. J gave up 1 base and V 5 bases, and 3 bases lay outside the gene matches. The CDR3 DNA reads as TGTGCCAGCAGTAAAGGACTAGCGGGGGGCCAAGAGACCCAGTACTTC. Protein product: CASSKGLAGGQETQYF.

This clonotype has a handful of counts. This chain links TRBV5-6 with TRBJ2-3; 7 nucleotides align to TRBD2. The V segment lost 5 bases and the J segment 3 bases; nucleotides outside the gene matches: 9. The CDR3 length is 15 residues. CDR1 SGHDT and CDR2 YYEEEE come from the germline V gene. CDR3 coding DNA: TGTGCCAGCAGACTGGTCCGGGGGGTGACAGATACGCAGTATTTT. Translating it yields CASRLVRGVTDTQYF.

With regard to this clonotype: A much larger clone lies one base from this, so it may be a read error. The V gene is TRBV5-1, the J gene TRBJ1-1; D remains unclear. Trimming shortened V by 1 base and J by 2 bases, and 12 bases separated the two germline ends. CDR3 length equals 15 residues. Per the germline V gene, CDR1 is SGHRS and CDR2 is YFSETQ. CDR3 nucleotide sequence: TGCGCCAGCAGCTTGTCCCCAGACATAAACACTGAAGCTTTCTTT. Its translation is CASSLSPDINTEAFF.

This clonotype was detected many times. V and J are TRBV12-5 and TRBJ2-7; D is possibly TRBD1 or TRBD2 (5 bases each). Deletions cut 7 bases from V and 3 bases from J, with 16 bases between. From germline, CDR1 is LGHNT and CDR2 FRNRAP. The CDR3 has 14 amino acids. The CDR3: CASARDQGLYEQYF. For the CDR3, the DNA is TGTGCTAGTGCCCGGGACCAGGGCCTCTACGAGCAGTACTTC.

There are a few counts of this clonotype. With a much larger clone just one base away, this may be a read error. The chain recombines TRBV6-4 with TRBJ2-5; possibly TRBD2 for D (5 bases). Per germline, CDR1 MRHNA and CDR2 SNTAGT. The CDR3 extends over 14 amino acids. The CDR3 sequence is CARSGDIGAETQYF. Here the CDR3 DNA reads TGTGCCCGCAGCGGAGACATAGGCGCGGAGACCCAGTACTTC.

This clonotype was seen only a few times. The V and J genes are TRBV6-1 and TRBJ1-2; D is uncertain. Germline V gives CDR1 MNHNS, CDR2 SASEGT. V shed 0 bases and J shed 5 bases, with 10 bases lying between them. The CDR3 extends over 14 amino acids. In nucleotides, the CDR3 is TGTGCCAGCAGTGAAGCCCTGGACCTATATGGCTACACCTTC. This sequence encodes CASSEALDLYGYTF.

This clonotype was picked up many times. The chain combines TRBV3-1 with TRBJ2-5, with D perhaps TRBD1 (6 bases). V was clipped by 4 bases and J by 1 base, with 16 bases between them. In germline, CDR1 is LGHDT, CDR2 YNNKEL (reference sequence). This CDR3 is built from 16 residues. The CDR3 is CASSLQGPQFQETQYF. The CDR3, as DNA: TGTGCCAGCAGCCTCCAGGGGCCACAATTCCAAGAGACCCAGTACTTC.

The chain recombines TRBV2 with TRBJ2-3; D may be TRBD1 or TRBD2 (5 bases each). Trimming shortened V by 1 base and J by 2 bases, and 7 bases separated the two germline ends. The CDR3 sequence is 14 residues long. Germline lookup yields CDR1 SNHLY and CDR2 FYNNEI. The CDR3 protein is CASSEGDPTDTQYF. CDR3 in DNA: TGTGCCAGCAGTGAAGGGGACCCCACAGATACGCAGTATTTT.

This clonotype showed up many times. The DNA for the CDR3 is TGTGCCAGCTCACCTGAGGGAGATAATTCACCCCTCCACTTT. Its protein is CASSPEGDNSPLHF. J is TRBJ1-6 and V is TRBV18; D ambiguous. This CDR3 region has 14 residues. CDR1 and CDR2 (germline): KGHSH, LQKENI. The V gene lost 3 bases and the J gene lost 5 bases, with 8 bases spanning the gap.

There are many counts of this clonotype. This chain links TRBV5-1 with TRBJ1-1, with a possible D match to TRBD1 (5 bases). Trimming took off 5 bases at V and 6 bases at J, with 23 bases between the two ends. Germline CDR1 is SGHRS and CDR2 is YFSETQ. The CDR3 contains 16 residues. CDR3 DNA: TGCGCCAGCAGTTCGTTGGGACTCCGTAAGGACGCTGAAGCTTTCTTT. Amino acid sequence: CASSSLGLRKDAEAFF.

This clonotype appeared many times. The rearrangement joins TRBV20-1 to TRBJ2-1, with 9 bases that match TRBD2. The CDR3 is 15 residues long. CDR1 DFQATT and CDR2 SNEGSKA come from the germline V gene (reference sequence). The ends lost 2 bases at V and 7 bases at J; junction bases unmatched: 9. CDR3 residues: CSARYEAGGGNEQFF. The DNA of the CDR3 is TGCAGTGCTAGATACGAAGCGGGGGGCGGGAATGAGCAGTTCTTC.

The sample holds many counts of this clonotype. The chain combines TRBV5-1 with TRBJ1-1, with D possibly being TRBD1 (5 bases). Germline CDR1 SGHRS, CDR2 YFSETQ. This CDR3 comprises 18 residues. V lost 4 bases and J lost 0, with 22 bases in between. The CDR3 is CASSLAPRGSLMNTEAFF. The CDR3 bases are TGCGCCAGCAGCCTCGCGCCACGGGGCAGTTTAATGAACACTGAAGCTTTCTTT. The entire variable domain, with the rest obtained from reference TRBV5-1 and TRBJ1-1, is as follows: KAGVTQTPRYLIKTRGQQVTLSCSPISGHRSVSWYQQTPGQGLQFLFEYFSETQRNKGNFPGRFSGRQFSNSRSEMNVSTLELGDSALYLCASSLAPRGSLMNTEAFFGQGTRLTVV.

The genes are TRBV12-3 or TRBV12-4 and TRBJ2-7; no definite D call. This CDR3 is 15 amino acids long. V was clipped by 1 base and J by 2 bases, with 12 bases between them. The CDR3 loop reads CASSLGQLTPYEQYF. The CDR3 region has the DNA TGTGCCAGCAGTTTAGGGCAGCTTACCCCCTACGAGCAGTACTTC.

The rearrangement joins TRBV10-3 to TRBJ2-7; 12 bases fit TRBD1. Germline V CDR1 and CDR2: ENHRY, SYGVKD. With 5 bases clipped from V and 4 bases from J, the junction kept 3 bases outside the gene matches. The CDR3 contains 14 residues. For the CDR3, the DNA is TGTGCCATCAGTCCGGGACAGGGGGCTTACGAGCAGTACTTC. The encoded protein is CAISPGQGAYEQYF.

The chain uses TRBV9 and TRBJ2-7, with D unresolved. The germline V gene encodes CDR1 SGDLS and CDR2 YYNGEE. The CDR3 covers 15 residues. The V end lost 0 bases, the J end lost 5 bases, and 15 bases lay between the germline ends. CDR3 residues: CASSVVGWITDEQYF. Written as DNA, the CDR3 is TGTGCCAGCAGCGTAGTTGGGTGGATTACTGACGAGCAGTACTTC. Complete variable domain (other parts from reference TRBV9 and TRBJ2-7): DSGVTQTPKHLITATGQRVTLRCSPRSGDLSVYWYQQSLDQGLQFLIQYYNGEERAKGNILERFSAQQFPDLHSELNLSSLELGDSALYFCASSVVGWITDEQYFGPGTRLTVT.

The gene calls are TRBV5-1 and TRBJ1-1; TRBD1 matches at 7 bases. The trim removed 0 bases at V and 1 base at J, leaving 3 bases unmatched. The CDR3 covers 15 residues. Germline CDR1 and CDR2: SGHRS and YFSETQ. CDR3 in DNA: TGCGCCAGCAGCTTGGCGCAGGGGGGGAACACTGAAGCTTTCTTT. This translates into CASSLAQGGNTEAFF. Complete variable domain (other parts from reference TRBV5-1 and TRBJ1-1): KAGVTQTPRYLIKTRGQQVTLSCSPISGHRSVSWYQQTPGQGLQFLFEYFSETQRNKGNFPGRFSGRQFSNSRSEMNVSTLELGDSALYLCASSLAQGGNTEAFFGQGTRLTVV.

This clonotype was counted ten times or more. The gene calls are TRBV18 and TRBJ1-1; 8 bases are a match to TRBD1. This CDR3 is built from 13 residues. Germline V CDR1 and CDR2: KGHSH, LQKENI. V gave up 3 bases and J gave up 6 bases; unmatched junction bases: 3. The CDR3 reads CASSPKQGAEAFF. DNA of the CDR3: TGTGCCAGCTCACCTAAACAGGGGGCTGAAGCTTTCTTT. Full variable domain (outside the CDR3, taken from reference TRBV18 and TRBJ1-1): NAGVMQNPRHLVRRRGQEARLRCSPMKGHSHVYWYRQLPEEGLKFMVYLQKENIIDESGMPKERFSAEFPKEGPSILRIQQVVRGDSAAYFCASSPKQGAEAFFGQGTRLTVV.

The sample holds a few counts of this clonotype. The rearrangement uses TRBV15 and TRBJ1-5; no definite D call. Trimming took off 0 bases at V and 3 bases at J, with 9 bases between the two ends. CDR3 size: 15 residues. Germline CDR1 is LNHNV and CDR2 is YYDKDF (reference sequence). DNA of the CDR3: TGTGCCACCAGCAGAGAAGACACCAACAATCAGCCCCAGCATTTT. Translation gives CATSREDTNNQPQHF.

This clonotype was picked up a small number of times. The chain joins TRBV4-2 to TRBJ1-2, with no clear D. The V gene's germline CDR1 is LGHNA and CDR2 YNFKEQ. The CDR3 has 18 amino acids. The ends were cut back, 0 bases at V and 0 bases at J, with 17 bases in the middle. The CDR3 DNA is TGTGCCAGCAGCCAAGACCTTGGAATGGTGGTAACTAACTATGGCTACACCTTC. This sequence encodes CASSQDLGMVVTNYGYTF.

This clonotype occurred many times. The chain links TRBV2 to TRBJ2-4; tentative D call: TRBD1 (6 bases). The CDR3 sequence is 15 residues long. Per germline, CDR1 SNHLY and CDR2 FYNNEI. The ends were cut back, 6 bases at V and 0 bases at J, with 12 bases in the middle. Here the CDR3 reads CASRPGELAKNIQYF. CDR3 in DNA: TGTGCCAGCAGGCCAGGGGAACTAGCCAAAAACATTCAGTACTTC. The whole variable domain, filled in from reference TRBV2 and TRBJ2-4, reads EPEVTQTPSHQVTQMGQEVILRCVPISNHLYFYWYRQILGQKVEFLVSFYNNEISEKSEIFDDQFSVERPDGSNFTLKIRSTKLEDSAMYFCASRPGELAKNIQYFGAGTRLSVL.